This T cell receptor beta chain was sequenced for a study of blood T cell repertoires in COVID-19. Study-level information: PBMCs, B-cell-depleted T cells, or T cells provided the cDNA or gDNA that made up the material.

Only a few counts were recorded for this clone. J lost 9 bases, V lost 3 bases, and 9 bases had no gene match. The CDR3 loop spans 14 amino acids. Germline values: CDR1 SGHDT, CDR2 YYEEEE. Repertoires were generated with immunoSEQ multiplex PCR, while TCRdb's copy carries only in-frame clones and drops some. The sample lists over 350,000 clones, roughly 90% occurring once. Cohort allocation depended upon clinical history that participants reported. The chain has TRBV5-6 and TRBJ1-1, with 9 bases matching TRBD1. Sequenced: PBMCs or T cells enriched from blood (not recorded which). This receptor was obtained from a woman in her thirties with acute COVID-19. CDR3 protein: CASSSNTGTGKAFF. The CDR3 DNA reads TGTGCCAGCAGCTCTAATACCGGGACAGGGAAAGCTTTCTTT.